This T cell receptor (beta chain) originates from a study of blood T cell repertoires in COVID-19. Turning to the study itself: From T cells, B-cell-depleted T cells, or PBMCs came the material, which was cDNA or gDNA.

How the authors handled the data: Estimated nucleated cell counts came from reference gene primer amplification. TCRdb's table, derived via immunoSEQ multiplex PCR, lists solely in-frame clones and lacks some. That table furnishes V, J and clone size, whereas the DNA furnished D and trimming. Found here are over 200,000 clones, about 90% of them singletons; the top ten hold 0.82%. Seattle cases were enrolled at active infection and followed longitudinally. This CDR3 contains 14 residues. Germline CDR1 is SGHRS and CDR2 is YFSETQ. V shed 4 bases, J shed 3 bases, and the junction held 1 base outside the gene matches.

This TCR was recovered from a man aged 55-75 years with COVID-19, enrolled during active disease. The sample taken for sequencing was peripheral blood. This chain connects TRBV5-1 to TRBJ2-1, with 10 bases identical to TRBD2. This CDR3 is CASSRTSGYNEQFF. As DNA, the CDR3 is TGCGCCAGCAGCCGGACTAGCGGCTACAATGAGCAGTTCTTC.